This TCR beta chain was captured by sequencing in a study of Graves' ophthalmopathy and Graves' hyperthyroidism. Study-wide results and limits: Most thyroid clonotypes expanded beyond 0.001 frequency were also found in blood.

CDR3 length: 14 residues. Between the trimmed V and J ends, which lost 5 bases and 3 bases, there was a span of 14 bases. Germline assignment: CDR1 MGHRA and CDR2 YSYEKL. Diagnosis used clinical symptoms, serum thyroxine, TRAb, thyroid ultrasound and orbital computed tomography. Investigators amplified TCR beta CDR3 regions from RNA transcripts. An opening RT-PCR round employed HTBI primers and preceded a second-round multiplex PCR. TCRdb re-analysed the multiplex PCR reads in MiXCR, keeping a single row per CDR3 protein. The repertoire holds 400,000 to 500,000 distinct CDR3 sequences, under 25% seen once, with 2.5% to 3.5% in the top ten. Note on this clonotype: Antigen unknown.

This TCR was recovered from a woman aged 18-29 years with stable Graves' hyperthyroidism. The sample comprised peripheral blood. The chain is built from TRBV4-1 and TRBJ2-7; perhaps TRBD1 as D (6 bases). CDR3 nucleotides: TGCGCCAGCAGCTACAGGGCACCGGGCTACGAGCAGTACTTC. It encodes CASSYRAPGYEQYF.